The next 20 T cell receptor beta chains were all read from a single sample in a study of Graves' ophthalmopathy and Graves' hyperthyroidism. RNA served as the template for amplifying TCR beta CDR3 regions. The first round was an RT-PCR with HTBI primers, and the second round was a multiplex PCR. TCRdb independently ran MiXCR on the multiplex PCR reads; one entry per CDR3 protein. The table lists roughly 350,000 distinct CDR3 sequences, roughly a sixth of them singletons. Sample: peripheral blood. The receptor set was obtained from an adult woman with stable Graves' hyperthyroidism.

This clonotype was seen at least ten times. This chain connects TRBV12-5 to TRBJ2-7; D remains unclear. The CDR3 spans 12 residues. In germline, CDR1 is LGHNT, CDR2 FRNRAP. The V end was cut by 1 base, the J end by 5 bases, with 6 bases between. The CDR3 sequence is CASGLGGNEQYF. The CDR3 nucleotides are TGTGCTAGTGGTTTGGGAGGAAACGAGCAGTACTTC.

This chain connects TRBV6-1 to TRBJ1-2; D not resolved. V shed 0 bases and J shed 8 bases, with 10 bases lying between them. In germline, CDR1 is MNHNS, CDR2 SASEGT. The CDR3 is 13 amino acids. The CDR3 DNA sequence: TGTGCCAGCAGTGAAGCGAGAGGCGGGGGCTACACCTTC. As protein: CASSEARGGGYTF.

This clonotype was detected many times. The V gene is TRBV27, the J gene TRBJ1-1; D unresolved. CDR3 length equals 13 residues. Germline loops: CDR1 MNHEY, CDR2 SMNVEV (reference sequence). The ends were cut back, 3 bases at V and 2 bases at J, with 7 bases in the middle. Here the CDR3 reads CASSFFVNTEAFF. DNA of the CDR3: TGTGCCAGCAGTTTTTTTGTAAACACTGAAGCTTTCTTT.

In its sample, this clonotype was seen many times. This chain uses TRBV12-5 with TRBJ1-1, with D unresolved. The length of the CDR3 is 12 residues. CDR1 is LGHNT and CDR2 is FRNRAP in the germline V gene. Trimming took 5 bases from V and 10 from J, leaving 14 bases between them. This chain's CDR3 is CASGLEGKGAFF. The CDR3 bases are TGTGCTAGTGGTCTCGAGGGAAAGGGAGCTTTCTTT.

The chain is built from TRBV6-5 and TRBJ2-5, with D possibly TRBD1 on 6 matching bases. V was cut by 1 base and J by 1 base, with 10 bases left in between. Germline CDR1 MNHEY, CDR2 SVGAGI. The CDR3 extends over 15 amino acids. The CDR3 region is CASSYWEQGQETQYF. In DNA, the CDR3 is TGTGCCAGCAGTTACTGGGAACAGGGCCAAGAGACCCAGTACTTC.

The V gene is TRBV7-9, the J gene TRBJ1-2; unclear D gene. V was cut by 10 bases and J by 3 bases, with 12 bases left in between. CDR3 length: 12 amino acids. CDR1 is SEHNR, CDR2 FQNEAQ, per germline (reference sequence). This chain's CDR3 is CAIEGGHYGYTF. CDR3 bases: TGTGCCATCGAGGGCGGACACTATGGCTACACCTTC.

This clonotype was counted many times. One junction end does not reproduce the germline sequence, and a read error may be involved. This rearrangement joins TRBV24-1 to TRBJ2-4; D might be TRBD1 or TRBD2, each matching 5 bases. In germline, CDR1 is KGHDR, CDR2 SFDVKD. This CDR3 spans 17 amino acids. CDR3 loop: CATSDLGRCIAKNIKYF. The CDR3 DNA is TGTGCCACCAGTGACCTGGGACGGTGTATAGCCAAAAACATTAAGTACTTC.

This clonotype was observed at least ten times. This chain links TRBV28 with TRBJ2-7; a weak D match, TRBD2 (5 bases). Germline CDR1 and CDR2: MDHEN and SYDVKM. This CDR3 comprises 16 residues. Trimming cost V 0 bases and J 7 bases, with 19 bases left between them. The DNA of the CDR3 is TGTGCCAGCAGTTTATGGGGAGCGGATCTCGTATTGGAGCAGTACTTC. It translates to CASSLWGADLVLEQYF.

This clonotype came up many times. This sequence joins TRBV5-1 and TRBJ2-7; the D gene is possibly TRBD1 (6 bases). The CDR3 totals 14 residues. Trimming shortened V by 4 bases and J by 5 bases, and 16 bases separated the two germline ends. Germline loops: CDR1 SGHRS, CDR2 YFSETQ. CDR3 nucleotides: TGCGCCAGCAGCCCCTTACAGGGCAGGGACGAGCAGTACTTC. Amino acid sequence: CASSPLQGRDEQYF.

This clonotype has at least ten counts. V is TRBV30 and J is TRBJ1-5; 7 nucleotides align to TRBD1. Germline CDR1 reads GTSNPN; CDR2 reads SVGIG (reference sequence). Trimming removed 3 bases from V and 3 bases from J; junction bases left unmatched: 5. This CDR3 region has 14 residues. The CDR3 nucleotides are TGTGCCTGGAGACAGGGGACGGACAATCAGCCCCAGCATTTT. Translated, it gives CAWRQGTDNQPQHF.

The gene calls are TRBV6-5 and TRBJ2-7, with 7 nucleotides matching TRBD1. Germline V gene lookup returns CDR1 MNHEY and CDR2 SVGAGI. V dropped 6 bases and J dropped 2; count of bases not matched to a gene: 10. The CDR3 length is 15 residues. The CDR3 here is CASSLTPTGTYEQYF. CDR3 nucleotide sequence: TGTGCCAGCAGCTTAACGCCGACAGGGACCTACGAGCAGTACTTC.

A note on this clonotype: A much more abundant neighbour one base away suggests this may be a read error. V usage is TRBV20-1 and J usage is TRBJ2-7; D uncertain. This CDR3 region has 13 residues. Trimming took off 0 bases at V and 7 bases at J, with 13 bases between the two ends. Germline V gene data show CDR1 as DFQATT and CDR2 as SNEGSKA (reference sequence). The CDR3 spells CSARDSAAPEQYF. CDR3 nucleotides: TGCAGTGCTAGAGATTCGGCGGCCCCAGAGCAGTACTTC.

The V and J genes are TRBV11-2 and TRBJ2-5; no clear D gene. CDR3 size: 14 residues. Trimming stripped 0 bases from V and 4 bases from J, with 9 bases between. From germline, CDR1 is SGHAT and CDR2 FQNNGV. The DNA for the CDR3 is TGTGCCAGCAGCTTAGATAATGGGGTAGAGACCCAGTACTTC. It codes for CASSLDNGVETQYF.

Many counts were recorded for this clonotype. The chain combines TRBV28 with TRBJ2-7, with 11 bases lining up with TRBD1. After removal of 6 bases from V and 6 bases from J, the junction contained 4 bases not matched to a gene. CDR1 is MDHEN and CDR2 is SYDVKM in the germline V gene. The length of the CDR3 is 13 residues. The CDR3 is CASRGQGDSEQYF. The CDR3 DNA follows: TGTGCCAGCAGGGGACAGGGGGATTCCGAGCAGTACTTC. The variable domain in full, with the rest retrieved from reference TRBV28 and TRBJ2-7, is DVKVTQSSRYLVKRTGEKVFLECVQDMDHENMFWYRQDPGLGLRLIYFSYDVKMKEKGDIPEGYSVSREKKERFSLILESASTNQTSMYLCASRGQGDSEQYFGPGTRLTVT.

This clonotype was counted at least ten times. The rearrangement links TRBV9 to TRBJ1-5; no reliable D call. V was pared by 0 bases and J by 6 bases, with 10 bases between. From germline, CDR1 is SGDLS and CDR2 YYNGEE. CDR3 length: 14 amino acids. CDR3: CASSVAGFGQPQHF. CDR3 nucleotide sequence: TGTGCCAGCAGCGTAGCGGGGTTCGGTCAGCCCCAGCATTTT.

This clonotype occurred many times. The chain couples TRBV12-5 to TRBJ2-2; the match to TRBD2 covers 11 bases. Losses at the gene ends were 6 bases for V and 1 base for J; bases not matched to a gene: 16. Germline values: CDR1 LGHNT, CDR2 FRNRAP. The CDR3 spans 20 residues. The CDR3 region is CASGTDRALAGDWNTGELFF. The DNA of the CDR3 is TGTGCTAGTGGGACGGACAGGGCACTAGCGGGAGACTGGAACACCGGGGAGCTGTTTTTT.

This clonotype occurred many times. The chain employs TRBV7-2 and TRBJ2-4; 9 bases agree with TRBD1. Trimming cost V 5 bases and J 1 base; bases outside gene matches: 9. CDR1 and CDR2 from the germline V gene are SGHTA and FQGNSA. The CDR3 runs to 17 residues. CDR3 loop: CASSPRTGVEAKNIQYF. CDR3 bases: TGTGCCAGCAGCCCACGGACAGGGGTTGAGGCCAAAAACATTCAGTACTTC.

This clonotype was counted many times. The chain joins TRBV6-5 to TRBJ2-7, with D unclear. V was cut by 6 bases and J by 6 bases, with 9 bases left in between. Germline values: CDR1 MNHEY, CDR2 SVGAGI. The CDR3 contains 11 residues. In DNA, the CDR3 is TGTGCCAGCAGAAACCAAGGCGAGCAGTACTTC. Translated, it gives CASRNQGEQYF.

There are many counts of this clonotype. V and J are TRBV6-6 and TRBJ2-5, with D hard to call. Germline CDR1 and CDR2: MNHNY and SVGAGI (reference sequence). This CDR3 spans 14 amino acids. Trimming stripped 5 bases from V and 1 base from J, with 11 bases between. This CDR3 reads CASSPQLSQETQYF. The CDR3 region has the DNA TGTGCCAGCAGTCCCCAGTTGAGCCAAGAGACCCAGTACTTC.

There are many counts of this clonotype. This chain links TRBV5-1 with TRBJ1-1, with D tentatively TRBD1 (5 bases). CDR3 length equals 14 residues. The V gene lost 5 bases and the J gene lost 1 base, with 12 bases spanning the gap. Germline assignment: CDR1 SGHRS and CDR2 YFSETQ. DNA for the CDR3: TGCGCCAGCAGTTCGACAGCCCAGAACACTGAAGCTTTCTTT. It is translated as CASSSTAQNTEAFF.